The rows below give T cell receptor beta chains drawn from one sample of a study of pediatric ulcerative colitis. This table comes from immunoSEQ multiplex PCR, and its TCRdb copy is limited to in-frame clones, with some not included. The sample shows about 35,000 clones, 81% of them seen only once. Sequencing was performed on gut tissue. These receptor sequences come from a boy younger than 18 with mild ulcerative colitis. CDR3s include the opening cysteine and the closing phenylalanine or tryptophan. The order of the fields is D gene, clone size, V gene, J gene, CDR3 protein, CDR3 DNA. A D gene is named only where the DNA matches it firmly. Some rows have no size entry. The others give once, few or many, or a class for an expanded clone.

>-|-|TRBV10-3|TRBJ1-1
CAISEPGGLMIEAFF
TGTGCCATCAGTGAACCTGGGGGTTTGATGATTGAAGCTTTCTTT
>-|once|TRBV2|TRBJ2-5
CASSLYGQPGETQYF
TGTGCCAGCAGCCTGTACGGACAGCCTGGGGAGACCCAGTACTTC
>-|-|TRBV2|TRBJ2-7
CASSPFRLANSYEQYF
TGTGCCAGCAGCCCCTTCAGACTGGCAAACTCCTACGAGCAGTACTTC
>-|few|TRBV7-9|TRBJ2-2
CASSSQYTGELFF
TGTGCCAGCAGTTCCCAGTACACCGGGGAGCTGTTTTTT
>TRBD1|-|TRBV5-8|TRBJ1-6
CASSNGQGYNSPLHF
TGTGCCAGCAGCAATGGACAGGGGTATAATTCACCCCTCCACTTT
>TRBD1|once|TRBV30|TRBJ2-7
CAWRDRGGFYEQYF
TGTGCCTGGAGGGACAGGGGGGGATTTTACGAGCAGTACTTC
>-|-|TRBV30|TRBJ2-7
CAWSVRTGLEQYF
TGTGCCTGGAGTGTACGGACGGGTCTCGAGCAGTACTTC
>-|-|TRBV30|TRBJ2-5
CAWSLAYETQYF
TGTGCCTGGAGTCTAGCGTACGAGACCCAGTACTTC
>-|-|TRBV7-8|TRBJ2-7
CASSTRVGPGYEQYF
TGTGCCAGCAGCACTCGGGTGGGACCAGGGTACGAGCAGTACTTC
>-|-|TRBV7-2|TRBJ2-1
CASSLAAADNEQFF
TGTGCCAGCAGCTTAGCAGCAGCCGACAATGAGCAGTTCTTC
>TRBD1|-|TRBV7-8|TRBJ2-7
CASSRTGGEQYF
TGTGCCAGCAGCCGCACAGGGGGCGAGCAGTACTTC
>TRBD2|once|TRBV9|TRBJ2-1
CASTSGGAYNEQFF
TGTGCCAGCACGAGCGGGGGGGCCTACAATGAGCAGTTCTTC
>TRBD1|-|TRBV18|TRBJ1-4
CASSSGQGGEKLFF
TGTGCCAGCTCATCGGGACAGGGCGGGGAAAAACTGTTTTTT
>-|-|TRBV5-4|TRBJ1-4
CASSKGGAGEKLFF
TGTGCCAGCAGCAAGGGCGGGGCTGGGGAAAAACTGTTTTTT
>TRBD2|-|TRBV6-1|TRBJ2-3
CASKTRGSDTQYF
TGTGCCAGCAAAACGCGGGGGTCAGATACGCAGTATTTT
>-|once|TRBV5-1|TRBJ1-1
CASSVQGLAGAFF
TGCGCCAGCAGCGTACAGGGACTTGCAGGAGCTTTCTTT
>-|-|TRBV19|TRBJ1-2
CASSHRGVYGYTF
TGTGCCAGTAGTCATCGGGGAGTCTATGGCTACACCTTC
>-|-|TRBV6-5|TRBJ1-5
CASSYSGVNGQPQHF
TGTGCCAGCAGTTACTCGGGGGTTAACGGGCAGCCCCAGCATTTT
>TRBD1|-|TRBV30|TRBJ2-7
CAWSRGTGYEQYF
TGTGCCTGGAGTCGGGGGACAGGCTACGAGCAGTACTTC
>-|-|TRBV29-1|TRBJ2-1
CSVEVVSYNEQFF
TGCAGCGTTGAAGTTGTCTCCTACAATGAGCAGTTCTTC
>TRBD1|-|TRBV5-8|TRBJ1-3
CASSYRGLGNTIYF
TGTGCCAGCAGCTACAGGGGGCTTGGAAACACCATATATTTT
>TRBD1|-|TRBV5-5|TRBJ1-5
CASSSGTGNQPQHF
TGTGCCAGCAGTTCCGGGACAGGCAATCAGCCCCAGCATTTT
>-|-|TRBV27|TRBJ1-6
CASSLRGPISYNSPLHF
TGTGCCAGCAGCCTGCGAGGACCTATCTCCTATAATTCACCCCTCCACTTT
>-|-|TRBV2|TRBJ1-1
CASSRQGLMNTEAFF
TGTGCCAGCAGTCGTCAGGGGCTAATGAACACTGAAGCTTTCTTT
>TRBD2|-|TRBV4-2|TRBJ2-1
CASSQDPAGGHNEQFF
TGTGCCAGCAGCCAAGATCCTGCGGGGGGGCACAATGAGCAGTTCTTC
>TRBD2|-|TRBV5-8|TRBJ2-5
CASSRLALAGKETQYF
TGTGCCAGCAGCCGACTTGCACTAGCGGGTAAAGAGACCCAGTACTTC
>-|few|TRBV27|TRBJ2-7
CASRQTGIPSEQYF
TGTGCCAGCAGGCAAACAGGGATCCCATCCGAGCAGTACTTC
>-|-|TRBV6-6|TRBJ1-2
CASSYGRILGNYGYTF
TGTGCCAGCAGTTACGGACGGATCCTCGGTAACTATGGCTACACCTTC
>-|-|TRBV6-5|TRBJ1-1
CASRDANDLNTEAFF
TGTGCCAGCAGGGACGCTAATGACCTGAACACTGAAGCTTTCTTT
>TRBD2|-|TRBV27|TRBJ2-7
CASSYTGTSGGYEQYF
TGTGCCAGCAGCTACACCGGGACTAGCGGGGGCTACGAGCAGTACTTC
>-|few|TRBV6-5|TRBJ1-5
CASSPRGYSNQPQHF
TGTGCCAGCAGTCCCAGGGGCTATAGCAATCAGCCCCAGCATTTT
>-|few|TRBV2|TRBJ2-7
CASSEALGKGSSYEQYF
TGTGCCAGCAGTGAAGCGCTCGGTAAAGGGAGCTCCTACGAGCAGTACTTC
>-|-|TRBV5-1|TRBJ1-1
CASIVNTEAFF
TGCGCCAGCATTGTGAACACTGAAGCTTTCTTT
>-|-|TRBV19|TRBJ1-5
CASSISGGSDQPQHF
TGTGCCAGTAGTATTTCGGGGGGGAGCGATCAGCCCCAGCATTTT
>-|few|TRBV6-5|TRBJ2-7
CASSYSRGGGYEQYF
TGTGCCAGCAGTTACTCGAGGGGGGGAGGGTACGAGCAGTACTTC
>-|-|TRBV2|TRBJ1-1
CASSMTDMDTEAFF
TGTGCCAGCAGCATGACAGATATGGACACTGAAGCTTTCTTT
>-|-|TRBV5-8|TRBJ1-6
CASSLVYSPLHF
TGTGCCAGCAGCTTGGTATATTCACCCCTCCACTTT
>TRBD1|-|TRBV5-3|TRBJ2-7
CARSYRIKNRGFLNEQYF
TGTGCCAGAAGCTATCGAATAAAAAACAGGGGGTTCTTGAACGAGCAGTACTTC
>-|-|TRBV7-9|TRBJ1-2
CASSLAGHRRKGYTF
TGTGCCAGCAGCTTAGCGGGGCACAGGAGAAAAGGCTACACCTTC
>TRBD1|once|TRBV5-1|TRBJ1-2
CASSPDRNYGYTF
TGCGCCAGCAGCCCGGACAGGAACTATGGCTACACCTTC
>TRBD1|few|TRBV27|TRBJ1-2
CASSFRGTGYGYTF
TGTGCCAGCAGTTTTCGTGGGACAGGGTATGGCTACACCTTC
>-|once|TRBV10-3|TRBJ1-2
CAISEQGIGGYTF
TGTGCCATCAGTGAACAGGGAATAGGGGGCTACACCTTC
>-|once|TRBV15|TRBJ1-3
CATSRDFSGNTIYF
TGTGCCACCAGCAGAGACTTCTCTGGAAACACCATATATTTT
>-|-|TRBV30|TRBJ1-6
CAWSLNGRSYNSPLHF
TGTGCCTGGAGTTTGAACGGCCGATCCTATAATTCACCCCTCCACTTT
>-|-|TRBV5-8|TRBJ1-1
CATALLGNTEAFF
TGTGCCACCGCCCTCCTGGGGAACACTGAAGCTTTCTTT
>-|-|TRBV6-1|TRBJ1-3
CASSVQRSSGNTIYF
TGTGCCAGCAGTGTCCAGCGGAGCTCTGGAAACACCATATATTTT
>TRBD1|-|TRBV2|TRBJ1-1
CASSRTGLRTEAFF
TGTGCCAGCAGTCGGACAGGGCTAAGGACTGAAGCTTTCTTT
>-|-|TRBV29-1|TRBJ1-2
CSVEGPTNYGYTF
TGCAGCGTTGAGGGGCCGACTAACTATGGCTACACCTTC
>TRBD2|-|TRBV2|TRBJ2-5
CASSEATPSGGRETQYF
TGTGCCAGCAGTGAAGCGACCCCCAGCGGGGGCCGGGAGACCCAGTACTTC
>TRBD1|-|TRBV4-1|TRBJ2-6
CASSQDLPGQGTSGANVLTF
TGCGCCAGCAGCCAAGATCTTCCGGGACAGGGCACCTCTGGGGCCAACGTCCTGACTTTC
>-|-|TRBV5-1|TRBJ1-1
CASSLGQNFEAFF
TGCGCCAGCAGCTTAGGACAGAACTTTGAAGCTTTCTTT
>-|-|TRBV4-1|TRBJ2-2
CASSAFLSNTGELFF
TGCGCCAGCAGCGCCTTCCTATCGAACACCGGGGAGCTGTTTTTT
>TRBD2|-|TRBV5-6|TRBJ2-7
CASSMLRAGESSYEQYF
TGTGCCAGCAGCATGCTACGAGCGGGGGAAAGCTCCTACGAGCAGTACTTC